This T cell receptor (beta chain) is drawn from a study of T cell responses to AZD1222 COVID-19 vaccine. Study-wide results and caveats: The span of vaccine-associated CD4 TCRs extended across spike, with dominance at 160-218 and 743-854. Per reports, nearly half of all spike-specific TCRs target regions that are unmutated in variants. Baseline seropositivity occurred in only a handful of AZD1222 recipients.

The protocol was immunoSEQ multiplex PCR, while the TCRdb copy is restricted to in-frame clones and leaves out a portion. The table includes 120,000 to 150,000 clones, more than 75% detected once. In regard to this clone: Its antigen is currently unknown.

Here the sequenced sample was peripheral blood, taken on day 0 of AZD1222 vaccination. This TCR was sampled from an adult in good health.

CDR3 DNA: TGTGCCAGCAGCTTTCCCGGGGGTAGCGGGAGGGCCGGTGAGCAGTACTTC. The encoded protein is CASSFPGGSGRAGEQYF. The chain is built from TRBV13 and TRBJ2-7; 11 nucleotides line up with TRBD2. With V trimmed by 3 bases and J by 7 bases, 14 bases remained unmatched. The CDR3 consists of 17 residues. Germline CDR1 is PRHDT and CDR2 is FYEKMQ (reference sequence).